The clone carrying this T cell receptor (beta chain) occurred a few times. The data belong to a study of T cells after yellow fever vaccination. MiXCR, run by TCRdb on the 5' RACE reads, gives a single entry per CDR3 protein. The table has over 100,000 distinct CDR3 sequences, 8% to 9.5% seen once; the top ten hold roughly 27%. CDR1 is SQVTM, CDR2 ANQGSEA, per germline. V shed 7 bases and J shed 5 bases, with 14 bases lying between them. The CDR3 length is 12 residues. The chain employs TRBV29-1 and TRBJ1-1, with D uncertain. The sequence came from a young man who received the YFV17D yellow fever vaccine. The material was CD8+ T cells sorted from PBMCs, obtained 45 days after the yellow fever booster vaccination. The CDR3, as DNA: TGCAGCGCCCCTTTTGGAGGAACTGAAGCTTTCTTT. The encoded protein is CSAPFGGTEAFF.